This entry lists 2 T cell receptor beta chains sequenced from one sample in a study of identical twins. From the 5' RACE reads, TCRdb called clonotypes with MiXCR, one entry per CDR3 protein. Counted here are some 500,000 distinct CDR3 sequences, 14% occurring once; the ten biggest clones make up over 0.5%. Separately, the same data were catalogued under a study of yellow fever vaccine responses in identical twins.

Sequenced input: CD4+ T cells sorted from blood. These receptors came from a woman between 18 and 29 years old in good health.

This clonotype was counted many times. The chain combines TRBV10-3 with TRBJ2-3; no clear D. This CDR3 is built from 15 residues. Germline CDR1 ENHRY, CDR2 SYGVKD. V shed 6 bases and J shed 0 bases, with 13 bases lying between them. CDR3 sequence (DNA): TGTGCCATCAGCGCAGCCCAGCCTAGCACAGATACGCAGTATTTT. It codes for CAISAAQPSTDTQYF.

V gene TRBV12-3 or TRBV12-4 combines with J gene TRBJ2-1; D is undetermined. Trimming stripped 3 bases from V and 8 bases from J, with 11 bases between. The CDR3 spans 13 residues. In DNA form, the CDR3 reads TGTGCCAGCAGTTTCCTCCAGCTCGATGAGCAGTTCTTC. Translation: CASSFLQLDEQFF.